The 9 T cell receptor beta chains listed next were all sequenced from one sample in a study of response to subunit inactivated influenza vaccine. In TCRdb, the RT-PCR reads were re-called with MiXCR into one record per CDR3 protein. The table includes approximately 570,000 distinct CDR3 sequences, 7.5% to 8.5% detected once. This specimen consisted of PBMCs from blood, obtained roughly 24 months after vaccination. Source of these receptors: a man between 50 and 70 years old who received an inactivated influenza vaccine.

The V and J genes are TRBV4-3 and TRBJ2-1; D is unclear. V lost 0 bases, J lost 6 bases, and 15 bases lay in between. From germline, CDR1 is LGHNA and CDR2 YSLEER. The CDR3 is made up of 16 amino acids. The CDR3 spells CASSQDSVWSLNEQFF. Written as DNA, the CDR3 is TGCGCCAGCAGCCAAGATTCAGTGTGGTCCCTCAATGAGCAGTTCTTC.

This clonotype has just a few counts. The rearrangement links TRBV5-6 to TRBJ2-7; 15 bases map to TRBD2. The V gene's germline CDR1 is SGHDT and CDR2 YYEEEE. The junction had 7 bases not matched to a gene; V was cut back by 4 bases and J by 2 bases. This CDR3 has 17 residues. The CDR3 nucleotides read TGTGCCAGCAGCGAAGGGACTAGCGGGAGGACTCCCTACGAGCAGTACTTC. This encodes CASSEGTSGRTPYEQYF.

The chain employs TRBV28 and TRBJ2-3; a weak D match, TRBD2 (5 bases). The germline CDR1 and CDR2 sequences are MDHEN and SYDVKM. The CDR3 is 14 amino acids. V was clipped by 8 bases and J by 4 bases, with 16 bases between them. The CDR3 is CASFLRGSPDTQYF. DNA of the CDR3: TGTGCCAGCTTTCTTCGGGGTAGCCCAGATACGCAGTATTTT.

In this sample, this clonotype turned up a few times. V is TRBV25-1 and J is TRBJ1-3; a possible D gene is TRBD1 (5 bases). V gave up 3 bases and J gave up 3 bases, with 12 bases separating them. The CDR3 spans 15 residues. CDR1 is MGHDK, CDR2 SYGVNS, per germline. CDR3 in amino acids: CASSDVGPLGNTIYF. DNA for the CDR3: TGTGCCAGCAGTGATGTGGGACCTCTTGGAAACACCATATATTTT.

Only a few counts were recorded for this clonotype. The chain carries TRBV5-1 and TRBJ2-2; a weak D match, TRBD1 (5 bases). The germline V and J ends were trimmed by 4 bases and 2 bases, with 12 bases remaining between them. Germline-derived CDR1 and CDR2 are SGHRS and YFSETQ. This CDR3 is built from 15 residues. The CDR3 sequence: CASSKGSGNTGELFF. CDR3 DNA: TGCGCCAGCAGCAAGGGGTCGGGTAACACCGGGGAGCTGTTTTTT.

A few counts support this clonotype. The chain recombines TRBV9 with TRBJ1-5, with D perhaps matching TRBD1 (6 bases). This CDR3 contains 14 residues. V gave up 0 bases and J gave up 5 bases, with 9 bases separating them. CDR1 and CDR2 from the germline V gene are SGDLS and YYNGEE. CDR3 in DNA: TGTGCCAGCAGCGTAGGAGGGGGGGATCAGCCCCAGCATTTT. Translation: CASSVGGGDQPQHF.

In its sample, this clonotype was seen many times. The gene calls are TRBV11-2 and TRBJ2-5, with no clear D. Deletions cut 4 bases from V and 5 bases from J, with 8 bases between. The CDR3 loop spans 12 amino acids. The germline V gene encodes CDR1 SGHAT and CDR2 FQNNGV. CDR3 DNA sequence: TGTGCCAGCAGCTATCCCTTGGAGACCCAGTACTTC. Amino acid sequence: CASSYPLETQYF. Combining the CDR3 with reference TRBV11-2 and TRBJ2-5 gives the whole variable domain EAGVAQSPRYKIIEKRQSVAFWCNPISGHATLYWYQQILGQGPKLLIQFQNNGVVDDSQLPKDRFSAERLKGVDSTLKIQPAKLEDSAVYLCASSYPLETQYFGPGTRLLVL.

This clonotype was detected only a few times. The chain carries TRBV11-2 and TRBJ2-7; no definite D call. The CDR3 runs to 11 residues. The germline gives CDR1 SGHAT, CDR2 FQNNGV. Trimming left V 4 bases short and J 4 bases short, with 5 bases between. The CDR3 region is CASSSKYEQYF. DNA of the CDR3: TGTGCCAGCAGCTCAAAGTACGAGCAGTACTTC.

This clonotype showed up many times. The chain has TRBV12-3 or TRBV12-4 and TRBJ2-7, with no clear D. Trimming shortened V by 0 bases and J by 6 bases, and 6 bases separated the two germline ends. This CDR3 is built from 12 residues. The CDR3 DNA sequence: TGTGCCAGCAGTTTAGCGCTCCTCGAGCAGTACTTC. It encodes CASSLALLEQYF.